The text below deals with one T cell receptor beta chain. The target antigen is unknown. The sample belongs to a study of OX40 agonist ivuxolimab in advanced cancers. The study, taken as a whole, reports: Compared with CD4+, CD8+ T cells on average had more expanded clones. With doses of 0.1 to 3.0 mg/kg, CD4+ and CD8+ blood T cells had undergone clonal expansion by week 6.

The ends were cut back, 7 bases at V and 7 bases at J, with 10 bases in the middle. The CDR3 has 12 residues. Germline V gives CDR1 SGHTA, CDR2 FQGNSA. TCRdb keeps only in-frame clones here, not all; method: immunoSEQ multiplex PCR. The sample records around 83,000 clones, around nine tenths being singletons. The chain couples TRBV7-2 to TRBJ2-2; D is unresolved. The source material was CD4+ or CD8+ T cells sorted from blood, sampled in a trial of the OX40 agonist ivuxolimab. This receptor was taken from an adult with an advanced solid tumor such as melanoma, head and neck, liver or kidney cancer. CDR3 loop: CASTFRSGELFF. The CDR3 DNA sequence: TGTGCCAGCACCTTTAGGAGCGGGGAGCTGTTTTTT.